Shown below are 8 T cell receptor beta chains from a single sample sequenced in a study of blood T cell repertoires in COVID-19. Generated by immunoSEQ multiplex PCR, the TCRdb table keeps only in-frame clones and is missing some. The table shows some 220,000 clones, with 75% to 90% occurring only once. Sequences were obtained from peripheral blood. The source is a woman aged 70-85 years with COVID-19, enrolled during active disease.

The chain carries TRBV5-1 and TRBJ1-4, with a possible D match to TRBD1 (5 bases). Germline lookup yields CDR1 SGHRS and CDR2 YFSETQ. Trimming stripped 0 bases from V and 3 bases from J, with 9 bases between. This CDR3 is built from 15 residues. The CDR3 region is CASSLEKGPNEKLFF. DNA of the CDR3: TGCGCCAGCAGCTTGGAAAAGGGGCCTAATGAAAAACTGTTTTTT.

V is TRBV6-2 or TRBV6-3 and J is TRBJ1-2; D is undetermined. Germline V lookup: CDR1 MNHEY, CDR2 SVGEGT. The V and J ends lost 2 bases and 7 bases respectively, with 5 bases between them. This CDR3 region has 11 residues. The DNA for the CDR3 is TGTGCCAGCAGTTACCGGAGTGGCTACACCTTC. It encodes CASSYRSGYTF.

The chain employs TRBV5-1 and TRBJ2-7, with 9 nucleotides matching TRBD1. CDR1 SGHRS and CDR2 YFSETQ come from the germline V gene. The J segment lost 2 bases and the V segment lost 0 bases, leaving 18 bases of the junction unmatched. CDR3 length: 20 residues. CDR3 protein: CASSLASPGQGPLVPYEQYF. As DNA, the CDR3 is TGCGCCAGCAGCTTGGCCTCTCCAGGACAGGGGCCCTTAGTCCCCTACGAGCAGTACTTC.

The chain employs TRBV6-6 and TRBJ2-1, with TRBD2 matching over 12 bases. Germline V gives CDR1 MNHNY, CDR2 SVGAGI (reference sequence). Trimming took 5 bases from V and 7 from J; bases not matched to a gene: 3. The CDR3 has 14 amino acids. DNA for the CDR3: TGTGCCAGCAGTCTAGCGGGAGGGGGAAATGAGCAGTTCTTC. Protein: CASSLAGGGNEQFF.

The gene calls are TRBV7-2 and TRBJ2-1, with 7 bases that match TRBD2. This CDR3 is 14 amino acids long. Germline V CDR1 and CDR2: SGHTA, FQGNSA. After removal of 9 bases from V and 0 bases from J, the junction contained 5 bases not matched to a gene. The CDR3 region has the DNA TGTGCCAGTGCCCGGACTAGCTCCTACAATGAGCAGTTCTTC. Protein sequence: CASARTSSYNEQFF.

This chain joins TRBV7-2 and TRBJ2-2; the D gene is possibly TRBD1 (6 bases). This CDR3 has 15 residues. The V end was cut by 5 bases, the J end by 3 bases, with 13 bases between. Germline CDR1 and CDR2: SGHTA and FQGNSA. The CDR3 DNA is TGTGCCAGCAGCGTATACAGGGTATACACCGGGGAGCTGTTTTTT. Its translation: CASSVYRVYTGELFF.

V is TRBV6-5 and J is TRBJ1-2; no clear D. Trimming took off 0 bases at V and 4 bases at J, with 9 bases between the two ends. In germline, CDR1 is MNHEY, CDR2 SVGAGI. The CDR3 totals 14 residues. The DNA for the CDR3 is TGTGCCAGCAGTTACTCTGTGAGAGGCTATGGCTACACCTTC. This encodes CASSYSVRGYGYTF.

The rearrangement uses TRBV5-4 and TRBJ2-7; 7 nucleotides agree with TRBD2. With 4 bases clipped from V and 2 bases from J, the junction kept 3 bases outside the gene matches. There are 13 residues in the CDR3. Looked up from germline, CDR1 is SGHNT and CDR2 is YYREEE (reference sequence). CDR3 in amino acids: CASSPRGAYEQYF. The DNA of the CDR3 is TGTGCCAGCAGCCCACGGGGGGCCTACGAGCAGTACTTC.